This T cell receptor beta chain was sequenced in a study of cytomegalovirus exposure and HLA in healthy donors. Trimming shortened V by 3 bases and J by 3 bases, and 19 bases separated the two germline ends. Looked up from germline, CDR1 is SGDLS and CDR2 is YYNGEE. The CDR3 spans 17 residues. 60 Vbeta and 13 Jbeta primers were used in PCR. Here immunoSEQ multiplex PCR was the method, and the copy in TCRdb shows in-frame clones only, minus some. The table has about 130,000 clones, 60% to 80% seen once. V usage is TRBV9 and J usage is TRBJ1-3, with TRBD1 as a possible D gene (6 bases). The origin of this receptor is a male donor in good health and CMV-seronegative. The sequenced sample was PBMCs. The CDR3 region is CASSGRDTETVGNTIYF. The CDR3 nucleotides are TGTGCCAGCAGCGGCCGGGACACAGAAACGGTTGGAAACACCATATATTTT.